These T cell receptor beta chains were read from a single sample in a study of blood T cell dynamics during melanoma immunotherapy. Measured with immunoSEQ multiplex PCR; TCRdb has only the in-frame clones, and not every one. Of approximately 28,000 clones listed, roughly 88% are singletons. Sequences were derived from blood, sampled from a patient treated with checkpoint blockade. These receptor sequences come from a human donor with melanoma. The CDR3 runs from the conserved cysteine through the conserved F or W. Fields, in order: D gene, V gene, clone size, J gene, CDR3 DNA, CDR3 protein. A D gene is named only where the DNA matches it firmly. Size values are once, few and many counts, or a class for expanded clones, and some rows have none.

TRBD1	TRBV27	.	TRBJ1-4	TGTGCCAGCAGTCCCCAGGGGGCAACTAATGAAAAACTGTTTTTT	CASSPQGATNEKLFF
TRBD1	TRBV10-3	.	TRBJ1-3	TGTGCCATCAGTGGAGGACAGGGCTTTAACTCTGGAAACACCATATATTTT	CAISGGQGFNSGNTIYF
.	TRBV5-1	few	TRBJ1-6	TGCGCCAGCAGCTCGGATCTTTCACCCCTCCACTTT	CASSSDLSPLHF
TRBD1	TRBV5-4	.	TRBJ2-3	TGTGCCAGCAGATCTGGACAGGGGAGGACAGATACGCAGTATTTT	CASRSGQGRTDTQYF
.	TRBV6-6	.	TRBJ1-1	TGTGCCAGCAGTTACGAGGGGGAGACTGAAGCTTTCTTT	CASSYEGETEAFF
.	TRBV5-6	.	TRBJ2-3	TGTGCCAGCAGCTTGTGGAGCGCAGATACGCAGTATTTT	CASSLWSADTQYF
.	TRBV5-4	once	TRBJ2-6	TGTGCCAGCAGCCCCCCTCGCTTGGGTGGGGCCAACGTCCTGACTTTC	CASSPPRLGGANVLTF
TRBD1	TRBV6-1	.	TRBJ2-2	TGTGCCAGCAGTGTACAGGGGCGGAACACCGGGGAGCTGTTTTTT	CASSVQGRNTGELFF
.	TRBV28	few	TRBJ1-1	TGTGCCAGTACTACCCCTTCGAACACTGAAGCTTTCTTT	CASTTPSNTEAFF
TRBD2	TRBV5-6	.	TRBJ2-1	TGTGCCAGCAGCTGGACTAGCGGGGCCTACAATGAGCAGTTCTTC	CASSWTSGAYNEQFF
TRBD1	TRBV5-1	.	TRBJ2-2	TGCGCCAGCAGCTTGGGACAGGGCGGGGAGCTGTTTTTT	CASSLGQGGELFF
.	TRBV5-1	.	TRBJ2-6	TGCGCCAGCAGGGGCACTCCTGGGGCCAACGTCCTGACTTTC	CASRGTPGANVLTF
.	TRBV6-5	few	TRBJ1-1	TGTGCCAGCAGTTACTTCTCGGGGGCATGGAACACTGAAGCTTTCTTT	CASSYFSGAWNTEAFF
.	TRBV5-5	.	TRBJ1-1	TGTGCCAGCAGTCCTCAGGGGAACACTGAAGCTTTCTTT	CASSPQGNTEAFF
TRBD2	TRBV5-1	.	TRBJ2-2	TGCGCCAGCAGCTGGGCGACTAGCCAGCCCGGGGAGCTGTTTTTT	CASSWATSQPGELFF
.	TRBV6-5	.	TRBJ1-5	TGTGCCAGCAGTTACGCCAGGGGAAGCAATCAGCCCCAGCATTTT	CASSYARGSNQPQHF
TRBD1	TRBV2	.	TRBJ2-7	TGTGCCAGCACCAGGACAGGTGGGGAGTACGAGCAGTACTTC	CASTRTGGEYEQYF
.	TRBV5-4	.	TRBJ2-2	TGTGCCAGCAGCTTGGGGGGGACCTCCCACACCGGGGAGCTGTTTTTT	CASSLGGTSHTGELFF
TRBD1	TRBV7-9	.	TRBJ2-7	TGTGCCAGCAGCTCACGGGACAGTGCGATAGGGAATTTC	CASSSRDSAIGNF
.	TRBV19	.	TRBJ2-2	TGTGCCAGTAGTACCGCCCACGGCAGGGCGAACACCGGGGAGCTGTTTTTT	CASSTAHGRANTGELFF
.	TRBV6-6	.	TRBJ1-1	TGTGCCAGCAGTGGACCGAACACTGAAGCTTTCTTT	CASSGPNTEAFF
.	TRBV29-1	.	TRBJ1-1	TGCAGCGCCTTGAGGGACACTGAAGCTTTCTTT	CSALRDTEAFF
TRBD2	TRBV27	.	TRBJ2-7	TGTGCCAGCAGTTTATCGGCTAGCGGGGCGGATGAGCAGTACTTC	CASSLSASGADEQYF
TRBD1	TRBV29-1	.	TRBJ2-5	TGCAGCGTTGAATTTCGGGACAGATTCCAAGAGACCCAGTACTTC	CSVEFRDRFQETQYF
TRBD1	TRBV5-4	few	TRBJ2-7	TGTGCCAGCAGCCCACGGACAGGGGTCTCCGAGCAGTACTTC	CASSPRTGVSEQYF
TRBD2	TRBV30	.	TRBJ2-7	TGTGCCTGGAGTCCCCGGGACTACCGCAACTACGAGCAGTACTTC	CAWSPRDYRNYEQYF
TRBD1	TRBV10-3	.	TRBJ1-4	TGTGCCATCAGCGGGACAGGGAGTAATGAAAAACTGTTTTTT	CAISGTGSNEKLFF
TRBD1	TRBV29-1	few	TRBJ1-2	TGCAGCGTCATCGTGGGACAGGGGGCGAAGGGCTACACCTTC	CSVIVGQGAKGYTF
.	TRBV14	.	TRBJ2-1	TGTGCCAGCGGGACATCCCTCTGGAATGAGCAGTTCTTC	CASGTSLWNEQFF
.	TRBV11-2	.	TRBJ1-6	TGTGCCAGCAGCTTATCAGCTCTTTCACCCCTCCACTTT	CASSLSALSPLHF
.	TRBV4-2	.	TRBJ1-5	TGTGCCAGCAGCCAAGATACAGGACAGCCAAATCAGCCCCAGCATTTT	CASSQDTGQPNQPQHF
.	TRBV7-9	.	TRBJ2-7	TGTGCCAGCAGCCCCGGGACCCCTTCCTACGAGCAGTACTTC	CASSPGTPSYEQYF
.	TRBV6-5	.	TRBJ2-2	TGTGCCAGCAGTTACCAGTCGTGGGGGGCCGGGGAGCTGTTTTTT	CASSYQSWGAGELFF
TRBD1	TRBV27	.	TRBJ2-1	TGTGCCAGCAGTTTAAAAGGGGGCGTTCGGAATGAGCAGTTCTTC	CASSLKGGVRNEQFF
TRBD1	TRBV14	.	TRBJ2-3	TGTGCCAGCAGCCAAGGACAGGGGTTGACAGATACGCAGTATTTT	CASSQGQGLTDTQYF
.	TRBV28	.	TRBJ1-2	TGTGCCAGCAGCCCGGGTCCCAGGGGATTGTTCCTTGGCTACACCTTC	CASSPGPRGLFLGYTF
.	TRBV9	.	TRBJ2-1	TGTGCCAGCAGCGTAGAGTGGTTAAGCAATGAGCAGTTCTTC	CASSVEWLSNEQFF
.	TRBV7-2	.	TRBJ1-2	TGTGCCAGCAGCTTAGAACGGCTCGTTGGCTACACCTTC	CASSLERLVGYTF
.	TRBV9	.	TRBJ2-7	TGTGCCAGCAGCGTATCGGTCGAGGGATACGAGCAGTACTTC	CASSVSVEGYEQYF
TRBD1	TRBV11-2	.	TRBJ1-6	TGTGCCAGCAGCTTAGTTTCCGCAGGGGGCAGATCACCCCTCCACTTT	CASSLVSAGGRSPLHF
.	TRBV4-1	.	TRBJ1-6	TGCGCCAGCAGCCTACGGGGGGCGAAGCCCCTCCACTTT	CASSLRGAKPLHF
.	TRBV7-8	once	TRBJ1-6	TGTGCCAGCAGTCAGTCTGGGCCACCTAATTCACCCCTCCACTTT	CASSQSGPPNSPLHF
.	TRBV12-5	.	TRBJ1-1	TGTGCTAGTGGTTTGCAGGGACCGAACACTGAAGCTTTCTTT	CASGLQGPNTEAFF
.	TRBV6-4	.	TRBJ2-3	TGTGCCAGCAGTGAAGGGCCGGGAAGCACAGATACGCAGTATTTT	CASSEGPGSTDTQYF